This T cell receptor beta chain is drawn from a study of a mutant IDH1 vaccine in newly diagnosed glioma. Across the whole study: Eight vaccinations went to patients in weeks 1, 3, 5, 7, 11, 15, 19, 23. Vaccines were begun 4-6 weeks after radiotherapy alone, or with temozolomide cycles. Beforehand, treatment had been radiotherapy, temozolomide, or both; the majority received both.

Germline V lookup: CDR1 LNHDA, CDR2 SQIVND (reference sequence). This CDR3 is 12 amino acids long. Trimming pared 7 bases from V and 2 bases from J, leaving 8 bases between. As for time point: week 23, last vaccination. The study gave 300 ug of mutant IDH1 20-mer peptide per vaccine dose, with topical imiquimod. The table came from immunoSEQ multiplex PCR; TCRdb's copy has only in-frame clones and leaves some out. This sample carries around 85,000 clones, roughly 85% of them seen once, and the ten largest clones take approximately 2%. General study findings and limits: Of all patients, 93.3% showed vaccine-induced immune responses.

This clone showed up just once. Its antigen is undetermined. The TCR comes from a man aged 25-45 years with glioma. Some clones in this sample may be carry-over from other donors' samples. The sample was PBMCs, taken from a glioma patient whose treatment included an IDH1 peptide vaccine. The chain combines TRBV19 with TRBJ1-1; D is uncertain. The CDR3, as DNA: TGTGCCAGTACTCTACGTAACACTGAAGCTTTCTTT. This sequence encodes CASTLRNTEAFF.